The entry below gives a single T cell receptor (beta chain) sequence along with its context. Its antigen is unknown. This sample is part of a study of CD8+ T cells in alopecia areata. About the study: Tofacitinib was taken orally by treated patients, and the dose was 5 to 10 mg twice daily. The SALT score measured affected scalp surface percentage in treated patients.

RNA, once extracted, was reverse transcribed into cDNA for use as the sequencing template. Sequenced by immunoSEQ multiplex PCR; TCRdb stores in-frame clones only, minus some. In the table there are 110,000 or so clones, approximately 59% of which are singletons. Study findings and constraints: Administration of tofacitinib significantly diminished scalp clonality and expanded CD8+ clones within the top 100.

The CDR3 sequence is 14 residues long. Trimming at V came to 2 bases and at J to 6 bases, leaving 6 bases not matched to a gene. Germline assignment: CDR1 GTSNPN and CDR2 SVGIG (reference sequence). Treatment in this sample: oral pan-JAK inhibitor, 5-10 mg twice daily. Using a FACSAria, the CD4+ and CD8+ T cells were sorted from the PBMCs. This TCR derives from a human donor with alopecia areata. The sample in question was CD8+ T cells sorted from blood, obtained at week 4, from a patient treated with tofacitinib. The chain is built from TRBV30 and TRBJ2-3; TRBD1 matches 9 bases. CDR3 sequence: CAWSSGTGWDTQYF. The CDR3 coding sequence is TGTGCCTGGAGTTCCGGGACAGGGTGGGATACGCAGTATTTT.